The 15 T cell receptor beta chains below come from one sample, sequenced in a study of blood T cell repertoires in COVID-19 (dated by TCRdb to 2019 to 2021). Receptor libraries were prepared by the immunoSEQ multiplex PCR assay. The immuneACCESS repertoire file appears here via TCRdb, limited to in-frame rearrangements. These files lack a portion of the clones; in checked studies, under half of the deficit traces to unresolved V genes, and the cause of the others is not known. The sample contains 200,000 to 250,000 clones, around 89% of them found a single time. The leading ten clones occupy more than 12% of the sample. The sample was PBMCs or T cells enriched from blood (not recorded which). All receptors come from a man aged 25 to 45 who had been exposed to COVID-19.

The genes are TRBV19 and TRBJ2-7, with a possible D match to TRBD1 (6 bases). Germline V gene data show CDR1 as LNHDA and CDR2 as SQIVND (reference sequence). The length of the CDR3 is 11 residues. Trimming took 6 bases from V and 4 from J, leaving 7 bases between them. The CDR3 loop reads CASRQGYEQYF. The CDR3 DNA reads as TGTGCCAGTAGACAGGGTTACGAGCAGTACTTC. Supplemented by reference TRBV19 and TRBJ2-7, the full variable domain reads DGGITQSPKYLFRKEGQNVTLSCEQNLNHDAMYWYRQDPGQGLRLIYYSQIVNDFQKGDIAEGYSVSREKKESFPLTVTSAQKNPTAFYLCASRQGYEQYFGPGTRLTVT.

The chain links TRBV5-4 to TRBJ2-2; the D gene is possibly TRBD1 (8 bases). Trimming took off 4 bases at V and 6 bases at J, with 16 bases between the two ends. The CDR3 has 15 amino acids. From germline, CDR1 is SGHNT and CDR2 YYREEE (reference sequence). Here the CDR3 DNA reads TGTGCCAGCAGCCCCGGACAGGGAGGGCCCGGGGAGCTGTTTTTT. Protein: CASSPGQGGPGELFF.

The gene calls are TRBV27 and TRBJ2-5, with 9 bases that match TRBD1. Trimming removed 7 bases from V and 5 bases from J; junction bases left unmatched: 20. The germline CDR1 and CDR2 sequences are MNHEY and SMNVEV (reference sequence). The CDR3 totals 18 residues. The CDR3 DNA sequence: TGTGCCAGCACCCTATTGGGCAGCAGAACAGGGGGCTTGGAGACCCAGTACTTC. It encodes CASTLLGSRTGGLETQYF.

This clone was detected ten times or more. The rearrangement uses TRBV5-4 and TRBJ2-2; tentative D call: TRBD1 (7 bases). CDR1 SGHNT and CDR2 YYREEE come from the germline V gene (reference sequence). The CDR3 is 16 amino acids. Trimming took off 0 bases at V and 3 bases at J, with 12 bases between the two ends. The CDR3 is CASSLARGADTGELFF. CDR3 in DNA: TGTGCCAGCAGCTTGGCCAGGGGGGCGGACACCGGGGAGCTGTTTTTT.

V is TRBV6-5 and J is TRBJ1-2; TRBD1 agrees at 8 bases. The trim removed 6 bases at V and 8 bases at J, leaving 8 bases unmatched. Looked up from germline, CDR1 is MNHEY and CDR2 is SVGAGI. There are 13 residues in the CDR3. In nucleotides, the CDR3 is TGTGCCAGCAGCGTCACAGGGGGAAGGGGCTACACCTTC. Protein product: CASSVTGGRGYTF.

The rearrangement uses TRBV19 and TRBJ1-1; D is undetermined. Deletions cut 5 bases from V and 1 base from J, with 11 bases between. Germline V gives CDR1 LNHDA, CDR2 SQIVND (reference sequence). The CDR3 length is 14 residues. CDR3 in amino acids: CASSPRGGNTEAFF. For the CDR3, the DNA is TGTGCCAGTAGTCCTCGAGGAGGGAACACTGAAGCTTTCTTT.

The chain carries TRBV4-3 and TRBJ2-1, with 8 bases that match TRBD2. The CDR3 loop spans 17 amino acids. V dropped 0 bases and J dropped 7; count of bases not matched to a gene: 11. Germline V gene sequence: CDR1 LGHNA, CDR2 YSLEER. The CDR3 sequence is CASSQDLGSGGKNEQFF. In nucleotides, the CDR3 is TGCGCCAGCAGCCAAGATTTAGGGAGCGGGGGAAAAAATGAGCAGTTCTTC.

The rearrangement links TRBV19 to TRBJ1-2; TRBD1 matches 9 bases. The CDR3 consists of 15 residues. CDR1 and CDR2 (germline): LNHDA, SQIVND (reference sequence). V trimming: 6 bases; J trimming: 8 bases; junction bases outside the gene matches: 13. The chain's CDR3 is CASRKTGGGGRGYTF. DNA of the CDR3: TGTGCCAGTAGGAAAACAGGGGGCGGAGGAAGAGGCTACACCTTC. Filled out from reference TRBV19 and TRBJ1-2, the complete variable domain reads DGGITQSPKYLFRKEGQNVTLSCEQNLNHDAMYWYRQDPGQGLRLIYYSQIVNDFQKGDIAEGYSVSREKKESFPLTVTSAQKNPTAFYLCASRKTGGGGRGYTFGSGTRLTVV.

The rearrangement uses TRBV19 and TRBJ1-2; the match to TRBD1 covers 7 bases. There are 13 residues in the CDR3. V was clipped by 7 bases and J by 3 bases; unmatched bases: 5. From germline, CDR1 is LNHDA and CDR2 SQIVND (reference sequence). Written as DNA, the CDR3 is TGTGCCAGTAAAAGACAGGGTGACTATGGCTACACCTTC. Protein product: CASKRQGDYGYTF.

The V call is TRBV19, the J call TRBJ1-1; 7 bases match TRBD1. V shed 3 bases, J shed 3 bases, and the junction held 1 base outside the gene matches. The CDR3 is 13 amino acids. Germline CDR1 and CDR2: LNHDA and SQIVND (reference sequence). The CDR3 sequence is CASSMQGDTEAFF. The CDR3 nucleotides read TGTGCCAGTAGTATGCAGGGGGACACTGAAGCTTTCTTT. Filled out from reference TRBV19 and TRBJ1-1, the complete variable domain reads DGGITQSPKYLFRKEGQNVTLSCEQNLNHDAMYWYRQDPGQGLRLIYYSQIVNDFQKGDIAEGYSVSREKKESFPLTVTSAQKNPTAFYLCASSMQGDTEAFFGQGTRLTVV.

The genes are TRBV6-5 and TRBJ2-7, with D possibly TRBD2 on 5 matching bases. The CDR3 runs to 13 residues. V was trimmed by 4 bases and J by 2 bases, leaving 9 bases between them. Looked up from germline, CDR1 is MNHEY and CDR2 is SVGAGI. CDR3 DNA: TGTGCCAGCAGTTCCCGGGAAGCCTACGAGCAGTACTTC. Amino acid sequence: CASSSREAYEQYF.

The rearrangement uses TRBV5-1 and TRBJ1-1; 10 nucleotides line up with TRBD1. CDR1 SGHRS and CDR2 YFSETQ come from the germline V gene. The V gene end was trimmed by 3 bases and the J gene end by 7 bases; junction bases not matched to a gene: 12. The CDR3 has 16 residues. The CDR3 bases are TGCGCCAGCAGCTCCGGGACAGGGGAGGATGTGGATGAAGCTTTCTTT. This encodes CASSSGTGEDVDEAFF.

The rearrangement uses TRBV25-1 and TRBJ1-2, with TRBD1 as a possible D gene (6 bases). The germline V and J ends were trimmed by 4 bases and 5 bases, with 11 bases remaining between them. CDR3 size: 13 residues. Germline V lookup: CDR1 MGHDK, CDR2 SYGVNS. As DNA, the CDR3 is TGTGCCAGCAGTGGGGGGACACCATATGGCTACACCTTC. This sequence encodes CASSGGTPYGYTF.

This sequence joins TRBV19 and TRBJ1-5, with a weak D call TRBD1 (5 bases). The germline V gene encodes CDR1 LNHDA and CDR2 SQIVND (reference sequence). This CDR3 region has 16 residues. The germline V and J ends were trimmed by 9 bases and 4 bases, with 22 bases remaining between them. In nucleotides, the CDR3 is TGTGCCAGCTCGTACGCCAGCAGGGTAACGAATCAGCCCCAGCATTTT. Its protein is CASSYASRVTNQPQHF.

The gene calls are TRBV5-1 and TRBJ1-2; 7 nucleotides align to TRBD1. CDR1 and CDR2 from the germline V gene are SGHRS and YFSETQ. Trimming took 0 bases from V and 8 from J; bases not matched to a gene: 13. The length of the CDR3 is 16 residues. In nucleotides, the CDR3 is TGCGCCAGCAGCTTGGCCCGATCCACAGGGGCGCAAGGCTACACCTTC. This gives the protein CASSLARSTGAQGYTF. Variable domain in full (rest from reference TRBV5-1 and TRBJ1-2): KAGVTQTPRYLIKTRGQQVTLSCSPISGHRSVSWYQQTPGQGLQFLFEYFSETQRNKGNFPGRFSGRQFSNSRSEMNVSTLELGDSALYLCASSLARSTGAQGYTFGSGTRLTVV.